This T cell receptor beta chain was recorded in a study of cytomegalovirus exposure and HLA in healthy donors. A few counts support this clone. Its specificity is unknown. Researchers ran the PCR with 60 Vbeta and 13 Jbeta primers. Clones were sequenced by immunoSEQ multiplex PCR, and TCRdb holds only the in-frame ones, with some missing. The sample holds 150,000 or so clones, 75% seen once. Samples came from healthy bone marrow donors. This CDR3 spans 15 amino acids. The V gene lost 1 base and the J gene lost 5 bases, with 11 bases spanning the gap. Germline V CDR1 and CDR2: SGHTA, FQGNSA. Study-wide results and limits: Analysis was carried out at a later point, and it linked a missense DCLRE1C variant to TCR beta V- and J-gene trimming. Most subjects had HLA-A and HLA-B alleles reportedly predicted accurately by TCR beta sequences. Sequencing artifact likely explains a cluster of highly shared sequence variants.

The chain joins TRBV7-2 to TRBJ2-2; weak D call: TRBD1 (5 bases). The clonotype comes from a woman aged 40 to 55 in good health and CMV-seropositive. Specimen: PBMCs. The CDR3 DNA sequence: TGTGCCAGCAGCTTAGGACAGCCCCTTACCGGGGAGCTGTTTTTT. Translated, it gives CASSLGQPLTGELFF. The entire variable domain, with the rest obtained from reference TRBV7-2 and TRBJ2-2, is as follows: GAGVSQSPSNKVTEKGKDVELRCDPISGHTALYWYRQSLGQGLEFLIYFQGNSAPDKSGLPSDRFSAERTGGSVSTLTIQRTQQEDSAVYLCASSLGQPLTGELFFGEGSRLTVL.